This entry lists 27 T cell receptor beta chains sequenced from one sample in a study of CD8 T cells in Susac syndrome. RNA totalling about 0.45 to 1 ug underwent reverse transcription with random hexamers. TCRdb reprocessed the immunoSEQ multiplex PCR reads with MiXCR, giving one entry per CDR3 protein. In the table there are about 160,000 distinct CDR3 sequences, less than 95% of which are singletons. Sequenced material: CD4+ T cells from PBMCs. The receptors originated from a human donor with multiple sclerosis.

The chain couples TRBV20-1 to TRBJ2-3; D is uncertain. The CDR3 is made up of 14 amino acids. Trimming pared 2 bases from V and 4 bases from J, leaving 13 bases between. Germline CDR1 is DFQATT and CDR2 is SNEGSKA (reference sequence). DNA of the CDR3: TGCAGTGCTAGATGGCCTGGGATATCAGATACGCAGTATTTT. Translating gives CSARWPGISDTQYF.

The chain uses TRBV25-1 and TRBJ2-2; D uncertain. Germline loops: CDR1 MGHDK, CDR2 SYGVNS. The CDR3 contains 15 residues. V lost 2 bases and J lost 1, with 8 bases in between. The CDR3: CASSEVGLNTGELFF. The CDR3 DNA sequence: TGTGCCAGCAGTGAAGTTGGTTTGAACACCGGGGAGCTGTTTTTT.

The CDR3 loop is CAIRLRENTEAFF. The CDR3 DNA reads TGTGCCATCCGCCTCCGGGAGAACACTGAAGCTTTCTTT. V gene TRBV6-5 combines with J gene TRBJ1-1; D is uncertain. V lost 10 bases and J lost 1, with 13 bases in between. The CDR3 has 13 amino acids. CDR1 and CDR2 (germline): MNHEY, SVGAGI.

The chain uses TRBV7-8 and TRBJ2-7, with 7 bases that match TRBD2. The CDR3 length is 16 residues. From germline, CDR1 is SGHVS and CDR2 FQNEAQ. V was clipped by 5 bases and J by 1 base; unmatched bases: 11. The CDR3 DNA follows: TGTGCCAGCAGCATGAGGGGTAGCGGGTTTTCCTACGAGCAGTACTTC. Residues: CASSMRGSGFSYEQYF.

This chain joins TRBV18 and TRBJ1-3; D is unresolved. This CDR3 comprises 12 residues. The germline V gene encodes CDR1 KGHSH and CDR2 LQKENI. Trimming removed 3 bases at V and 4 bases at J, with 4 bases between. CDR3 residues: CASSPQGNTIYF. CDR3 nucleotide sequence: TGTGCCAGCTCACCTCAGGGAAACACCATATATTTT. Drawing the rest from reference TRBV18 and TRBJ1-3, the complete variable domain is NAGVMQNPRHLVRRRGQEARLRCSPMKGHSHVYWYRQLPEEGLKFMVYLQKENIIDESGMPKERFSAEFPKEGPSILRIQQVVRGDSAAYFCASSPQGNTIYFGEGSWLTVV.

The chain recombines TRBV6-1 with TRBJ1-1, with 11 bases that match TRBD1. CDR3 length equals 17 residues. Germline CDR1 MNHNS, CDR2 SASEGT. With 5 bases clipped from V and 0 bases from J, the junction kept 8 bases outside the gene matches. The CDR3 loop is CASSQGQGATMNTEAFF. The CDR3 coding sequence is TGTGCCAGCAGTCAAGGACAGGGGGCGACCATGAACACTGAAGCTTTCTTT.

The chain combines TRBV29-1 with TRBJ2-3; D is unclear. V was cut by 5 bases and J by 5 bases, with 11 bases left in between. The germline CDR1 and CDR2 sequences are SQVTM and ANQGSEA. CDR3 length: 12 amino acids. The CDR3 region is CSVRALGDTQYF. The CDR3 DNA sequence: TGCAGCGTTCGGGCTCTAGGAGATACGCAGTATTTT.

This clonotype has a single count. The rearrangement joins TRBV30 to TRBJ2-2; D may correspond to TRBD1 or TRBD2 (5 bases each). Germline assignment: CDR1 GTSNPN and CDR2 SVGIG (reference sequence). The V end was cut by 8 bases, the J end by 17 bases, with 27 bases between. The CDR3 loop spans 13 amino acids. CDR3 loop: CASEQAALGEPFF. For the CDR3, the DNA is TGTGCCAGCGAACAGGCCGCCTTGGGGGAGCCCTTTTTT.

Written as DNA, the CDR3 is TGTGCCAGCAGCCAAGATCCCAAAAACATTCAGTACTTC. Its translation is CASSQDPKNIQYF. The V call is TRBV3-1, the J call TRBJ2-4, with unresolved D. With 0 bases removed from V and 2 bases from J, the gap between germline ends came to 2 bases. The CDR3 loop spans 13 amino acids. The germline gives CDR1 LGHDT, CDR2 YNNKEL (reference sequence).

This chain's CDR3 is CASSAQGQEGNTIYF. The CDR3 coding sequence is TGTGCCAGCAGCGCCCAAGGGCAGGAGGGAAACACCATATATTTT. The chain is built from TRBV9 and TRBJ1-3; D is unclear. Per germline, CDR1 SGDLS and CDR2 YYNGEE. V was cut by 3 bases and J by 4 bases, with 14 bases left in between. This CDR3 is 15 amino acids long.

This clonotype was detected once. The chain joins TRBV7-2 to TRBJ1-2, with 8 positions matching TRBD1. CDR1 SGHTA and CDR2 FQGNSA come from the germline V gene. The CDR3 is 13 residues long. J gave up 6 bases and V 8 bases, and 8 bases lay outside the gene matches. The CDR3 DNA reads TGTGCCAGCGGGAGACAGGGGCTCGATGGCTACACCTTC. It translates to CASGRQGLDGYTF.

The chain employs TRBV18 and TRBJ2-7; D remains ambiguous. Trimming left V 2 bases short and J 2 bases short, with 7 bases between. This CDR3 comprises 13 residues. The germline gives CDR1 KGHSH, CDR2 LQKENI. CDR3 in amino acids: CASSPAHPYEQYF. The CDR3 DNA reads TGTGCCAGCTCACCAGCCCACCCCTACGAGCAGTACTTC.

This chain connects TRBV12-3 or TRBV12-4 to TRBJ2-1; no definite D call. The CDR3 is made up of 15 amino acids. V gave up 3 bases and J gave up 0 bases, with 9 bases separating them. The CDR3: CASSLLATSYNEQFF. For the CDR3, the DNA is TGTGCCAGCAGTTTGCTTGCCACCTCCTACAATGAGCAGTTCTTC.

In its sample, this clonotype was seen once. The V gene is TRBV3-1, the J gene TRBJ2-2; tentatively, D is TRBD1 or TRBD2 (5 bases each). From germline, CDR1 is LGHDT and CDR2 YNNKEL (reference sequence). Trimming stripped 4 bases from V and 7 bases from J, with 22 bases between. The CDR3 is 17 residues long. This CDR3 reads CASSRSYTGPRGGELFF. CDR3 sequence (DNA): TGTGCCAGCAGCCGCAGCTACACGGGACCCCGCGGCGGGGAGCTGTTTTTT.

The chain recombines TRBV4-1 with TRBJ2-7, with 12 positions matching TRBD2. The CDR3 spans 16 residues. CDR1 and CDR2 from the germline V gene are MGHRA and YSYEKL. Losses at the gene ends were 0 bases for V and 6 bases for J; bases not matched to a gene: 6. DNA of the CDR3: TGCGCCAGCAGCCAAGATACTAGCGGGAGGCGCGGCGAGCAGTACTTC. Translating it yields CASSQDTSGRRGEQYF.

The chain employs TRBV3-1 and TRBJ1-5; D is undetermined. V gave up 6 bases and J gave up 6 bases, with 12 bases separating them. CDR1 is LGHDT and CDR2 is YNNKEL in the germline V gene (reference sequence). The CDR3 contains 13 residues. The CDR3 DNA reads TGTGCCAGCAGTCCCCCTGGCAGTCAGCCCCAGCATTTT. This codes for CASSPPGSQPQHF.

The V and J genes are TRBV7-3 and TRBJ2-3; TRBD2 matches at 11 bases. The CDR3 has 18 amino acids. V shed 2 bases, J shed 1 base, and the junction held 8 bases outside the gene matches. Per the germline V gene, CDR1 is SGHTA and CDR2 is FQGTGA. CDR3 in amino acids: CASSLSPGLAGGTDTQYF. DNA for the CDR3: TGTGCCAGCAGCTTATCCCCAGGACTAGCGGGCGGCACAGATACGCAGTATTTT.

The chain combines TRBV7-9 with TRBJ1-1; tentative D call: TRBD1 (5 bases). From germline, CDR1 is SEHNR and CDR2 FQNEAQ (reference sequence). The CDR3 loop spans 13 amino acids. With 3 bases removed from V and 3 bases from J, the gap between germline ends came to 8 bases. The CDR3 sequence is CASSFGGHTEAFF. The CDR3 region has the DNA TGTGCCAGCAGCTTTGGGGGTCACACTGAAGCTTTCTTT. Supplemented by reference TRBV7-9 and TRBJ1-1, the full variable domain reads DTGVSQNPRHKITKRGQNVTFRCDPISEHNRLYWYRQTLGQGPEFLTYFQNEAQLEKSRLLSDRFSAERPKGSFSTLEIQRTEQGDSAMYLCASSFGGHTEAFFGQGTRLTVV.

This clonotype was picked up one time. This sequence joins TRBV25-1 and TRBJ2-6; D unclear. CDR3 length: 13 residues. V lost 10 bases to trimming and J lost 1 base, with 8 bases between them. Germline CDR1 is MGHDK and CDR2 is SYGVNS. The CDR3 protein is CATQESGANVLTF. CDR3 nucleotides: TGTGCCACCCAGGAATCTGGGGCCAACGTCCTGACTTTC.

The chain recombines TRBV20-1 with TRBJ2-3; D call uncertain. The V and J ends lost 5 bases and 7 bases respectively, with 7 bases between them. Per germline, CDR1 DFQATT and CDR2 SNEGSKA (reference sequence). This CDR3 comprises 10 residues. The CDR3 DNA follows: TGCAGTGCTGGGGTATATACGCAGTATTTT. Amino acid sequence: CSAGVYTQYF.

The V gene is TRBV18, the J gene TRBJ2-5; the D call may be TRBD1 or TRBD2 (5 bases each). In germline, CDR1 is KGHSH, CDR2 LQKENI. Trimming took 3 bases from V and 2 from J, leaving 10 bases between them. The CDR3 totals 14 residues. CDR3 coding DNA: TGTGCCAGCTCACCTGGGGACGGTCAAGAGACCCAGTACTTC. Translated, it gives CASSPGDGQETQYF.

Turning to this clonotype: One end of the junction does not line up with germline, which may come from a read error. This CDR3 reads CASSQGLGSYEQYF. Here the CDR3 DNA reads TGTGCCAGCAGTCAAGGACTAGGCAGCTACGAGCAGTACTTC. This chain connects TRBV14 to TRBJ2-7; 7 nucleotides align to TRBD2. The CDR3 is made up of 14 amino acids. From germline, CDR1 is SGHDN and CDR2 FVKESK.

The rearrangement links TRBV7-2 to TRBJ2-7; 8 nucleotides align to TRBD1. The CDR3 loop spans 14 amino acids. Losses at the gene ends were 5 bases for V and 2 bases for J; bases not matched to a gene: 5. Germline V gene sequence: CDR1 SGHTA, CDR2 FQGNSA. The CDR3 reads CASSAPGQAYEQYF. CDR3 DNA sequence: TGTGCCAGCAGCGCTCCGGGACAGGCCTACGAGCAGTACTTC.

The rearrangement uses TRBV6-2 or TRBV6-3 and TRBJ2-1; D uncertain. Germline CDR1 is MNHEY and CDR2 is SVGEGT. The CDR3 runs to 17 residues. V was trimmed by 5 bases and J by 4 bases, leaving 21 bases between them. The CDR3 sequence is CASSPPQTGVRYNEQFF. The DNA of the CDR3 is TGTGCCAGCAGTCCACCGCAGACCGGCGTGAGGTACAATGAGCAGTTCTTC.

V and J are TRBV5-1 and TRBJ2-7, with 9 bases fitting TRBD1. The germline V gene has CDR1 SGHRS and CDR2 YFSETQ. The CDR3 is made up of 15 amino acids. Trimming took 0 bases from V and 5 from J; bases not matched to a gene: 6. DNA for the CDR3: TGCGCCAGCAGCTTGGGGGACAGGGTTTTGGACGAGCAGTACTTC. This encodes CASSLGDRVLDEQYF.

The rearrangement joins TRBV4-1 to TRBJ1-2; no clear D gene. Per the germline V gene, CDR1 is MGHRA and CDR2 is YSYEKL. V dropped 1 base and J dropped 0 bases, with 6 bases sitting between them. CDR3 length: 14 amino acids. CDR3 sequence: CASSQAIANYGYTF. The CDR3 DNA sequence: TGCGCCAGCAGCCAAGCGATCGCTAACTATGGCTACACCTTC.

DNA for the CDR3: TGTGCCAGCTCACCACTAGCGGGAGTTGGACTTGAGCAGTTCTTC. Its translation is CASSPLAGVGLEQFF. This chain uses TRBV18 with TRBJ2-1; 9 bases agree with TRBD2. Per the germline V gene, CDR1 is KGHSH and CDR2 is LQKENI. Unmatched junction bases numbered 7, after V lost 1 base and J lost 9 bases. The CDR3 sequence is 15 residues long.